The 3 T cell receptor beta chains below come from one sample, sequenced in a study of shared T cell receptors in the human thymus. The data were produced by immunoSEQ multiplex PCR, yet TCRdb's version contains in-frame clones alone and is incomplete. The table shows fewer than 700,000 clones, with roughly 88% occurring only once. The same specimen was also included in a second study, on human thymus T cells.

The sequencing sample was made of thymocytes. The receptors stem from a boy under two years old with a congenital heart defect.

J is TRBJ2-5 and V is TRBV27; 8 nucleotides agree with TRBD2. V lost 6 bases and J lost 2; bases outside the gene matches: 2. Germline V gene sequence: CDR1 MNHEY, CDR2 SMNVEV (reference sequence). The CDR3 consists of 13 residues. The DNA of the CDR3 is TGTGCCAGCAGGGTAGCGGGGCAAGAGACCCAGTACTTC. Translated: CASRVAGQETQYF.

This clone was recorded once. This sequence joins TRBV15 and TRBJ2-2; possible D gene TRBD1, 7 bases. V lost 0 bases and J 7 bases, leaving 15 bases between the germline ends. CDR3 length: 16 amino acids. In germline, CDR1 is LNHNV, CDR2 YYDKDF (reference sequence). Written as DNA, the CDR3 is TGTGCCACCAGCAGAGATAGGTCAGGGGGAGGCGGGGAGCTGTTTTTT. It codes for CATSRDRSGGGGELFF. The entire variable domain, with the rest obtained from reference TRBV15 and TRBJ2-2, is as follows: DAMVIQNPRYQVTQFGKPVTLSCSQTLNHNVMYWYQQKSSQAPKLLFHYYDKDFNNEADTPDNFQSRRPNTSFCFLDIRSPGLGDTAMYLCATSRDRSGGGGELFFGEGSRLTVL.

This chain links TRBV28 with TRBJ2-1; 12 nucleotides agree with TRBD1. The germline V gene encodes CDR1 MDHEN and CDR2 SYDVKM. Unmatched junction bases numbered 7, after V lost 5 bases and J lost 8 bases. The CDR3 covers 15 residues. The CDR3 loop is CASSMGTGGWDEQFF. CDR3 bases: TGTGCCAGCAGTATGGGGACAGGGGGCTGGGATGAGCAGTTCTTC.